A selection of T cell receptor beta chains follows, all from one sample in a study of regulatory T cells in long-lasting Graves disease. MiXCR, run by TCRdb on the multiplex PCR reads, gives a single entry per CDR3 protein. The sample lists hundreds of thousands of distinct CDR3 sequences, roughly 15% occurring once. These same records also appear under a second study, on T cells in Graves' hyperthyroidism and ophthalmopathy.

Sequenced material: peripheral blood mononuclear cells (PBMCs), taken at new diagnosis, from a patient treated with antithyroid drugs. These receptors were obtained from a man younger than 35 with Graves disease. The CDR3 runs from the conserved cysteine through the conserved F or W. Each record gives: V gene, clone size, J gene, D gene, CDR3 protein, CDR3 DNA. A D gene is named only where the DNA matches it firmly. Size tells how often a clone was seen (once, few, many) or the class of an expanded clone, and some rows leave it out.

>TRBV30|many|TRBJ2-2|-
CAWSWGTGELFF
TGTGCCTGGAGTTGGGGCACCGGGGAGCTGTTTTTT
>TRBV28|-|TRBJ2-7|-
CASSPNHEQYF
TGTGCCAGCAGCCCCAACCACGAGCAGTACTTC
>TRBV6-2/TRBV6-3|few|TRBJ2-7|-
CASSYSRTVSYEQYF
TGTGCCAGCAGTTACTCGCGTACAGTCTCCTACGAGCAGTACTTC
>TRBV20-1|many|TRBJ2-7|TRBD1
CSAPGQGINEQYF
TGCAGTGCTCCGGGACAGGGGATCAACGAGCAGTACTTC
>TRBV20-1|many|TRBJ1-5|-
CSARDWGHNQPQHF
TGCAGTGCTAGAGATTGGGGACACAATCAGCCCCAGCATTTT
>TRBV27|many|TRBJ1-1|TRBD1
CASRVYRGEAFF
TGTGCCAGCAGGGTCTACAGGGGTGAAGCTTTCTTT
>TRBV19|few|TRBJ2-1|TRBD2
CASSRLSGVPSNEQFF
TGTGCCAGTAGTAGACTTAGCGGGGTCCCGAGCAATGAGCAGTTCTTC
>TRBV28|many|TRBJ2-1|TRBD1
CASRKRDRGSNEQFF
TGTGCCAGCAGAAAAAGGGACAGGGGCAGCAATGAGCAGTTCTTC
>TRBV5-1|-|TRBJ2-7|-
CASSFRAGVASGYEQYF
TGCGCCAGCAGCTTCAGGGCAGGGGTTGCTAGCGGCTACGAGCAGTACTTC
>TRBV7-9|few|TRBJ2-1|-
CASSLVGMYNEQFF
TGTGCCAGCAGCTTAGTTGGAATGTACAATGAGCAGTTCTTC
>TRBV5-1|many|TRBJ2-3|-
CASSFEQERTDTQYF
TGCGCCAGCAGCTTCGAACAGGAACGCACAGATACGCAGTATTTT
>TRBV2|many|TRBJ1-1|-
CASSEGILNTEAFF
TGTGCCAGCAGTGAGGGTATACTGAACACTGAAGCTTTCTTT
>TRBV27|many|TRBJ2-3|-
CASTPPGRGGGTQYF
TGTGCCAGCACTCCTCCCGGCCGGGGAGGAGGTACGCAGTATTTT
>TRBV2|many|TRBJ2-3|TRBD2
CASSDLAGEDTQYF
TGTGCCAGCAGTGATCTGGCGGGAGAGGATACGCAGTATTTT
>TRBV3-1|many|TRBJ2-1|-
CASSQDTSPYNEQFF
TGTGCCAGCAGCCAAGACACCTCCCCCTACAATGAGCAGTTCTTC
>TRBV15|few|TRBJ2-5|-
CATSPPTGFSPSETQYF
TGTGCCACCAGCCCTCCTACAGGGTTTTCCCCTTCTGAGACCCAGTACTTC
>TRBV9|few|TRBJ2-3|TRBD2
CASSAPTGTSVTGTQYF
TGTGCCAGCAGCGCCCCAACCGGGACTAGCGTCACCGGTACGCAGTATTTT